Ten or more counts support the clone carrying this TCR beta chain. Its antigen remains unknown. The data were obtained in a study of CD8 T cells in ankylosing spondylitis. The study, taken as a whole, reports: Ankylosing spondylitis blood seemed to carry a telltale TCR beta motif made of several highly homologous variants. The study looked at matched synovial fluid samples from ankylosing spondylitis patients. Disease-linked clones were reported to be significantly enriched there.

Library preparation for TCR beta used quantitative 5'-RACE with molecular barcodes. TCRdb recomputed calls from the 5' RACE reads with MiXCR, one row per CDR3 protein. The table includes 330,000 or so distinct CDR3 sequences, 6.5% to 10% detected once. Trimming removed 8 bases from V and 8 bases from J; junction bases left unmatched: 6. Germline V CDR1 and CDR2: SGHTA, FQGNSA. This CDR3 spans 14 amino acids. The source material was blood, either unsorted or a sorted T cell fraction (not recorded which). The sequence was collected from a male donor with ankylosing spondylitis. The rearrangement uses TRBV7-2 and TRBJ2-2; 12 bases line up with TRBD2. Written as DNA, the CDR3 is TGTGCCAGCCAGCGCGGGACTAGCGGGGGGGAGCTGTTTTTT. Translated, it gives CASQRGTSGGELFF.